This T cell receptor beta chain was recovered during a study of shared clonotypes between healthy human individuals. The input for sorted-subset replicate PCRs was around 0.2 ug DNA, 25,000 to 35,000 T cell genomes. Clones were sequenced by immunoSEQ multiplex PCR, and TCRdb holds only the in-frame ones, with some missing. There are a few million clones in the sample; around 95% occur only once, and 0.13% lies in the top ten. Trimming cost V 4 bases and J 1 base, with 18 bases left between them. The CDR3 length is 16 residues. Germline CDR1 reads SGHDT; CDR2 reads YYEEEE. The receptor was isolated from a man in his late teens or twenties in good health. This chain joins TRBV5-6 and TRBJ2-7; D uncertain. Sequenced input: naive CD4+ T cells sorted from blood. Subset of the sample: CD45RA+ positively selected. CDR3 region: CASSADAGPDSYEQYF. DNA of the CDR3: TGTGCCAGCAGCGCGGACGCTGGACCTGATTCCTACGAGCAGTACTTC.